Presented here are 13 T cell receptor beta chains from one specimen sequenced in a study of molecular identifiers for immune sequencing clone quantification. TCRdb re-derived calls from the PCR reads in MiXCR, one entry per CDR3 protein. In the table there are approximately 630,000 distinct CDR3 sequences, about 25% of which are singletons. Sample: naive CD8+ T cells from blood, with Jurkat cell RNA spiked in. Described subset: FACS-sorted CD8+CD4-CCR7+CD45RA+ naive T cells. The receptors shown here come from a human donor in good health. Some libraries in this study had Jurkat cell RNA spiked in.

The chain employs TRBV2 and TRBJ2-7; TRBD1 aligns across 8 bases. The germline gives CDR1 SNHLY, CDR2 FYNNEI. CDR3 length: 15 amino acids. V shed 3 bases and J 2 bases; nucleotides not matched to a gene: 6. The CDR3 spells CASSDWGTGPYEQYF. The CDR3 nucleotides read TGTGCCAGCAGTGATTGGGGGACAGGACCCTACGAGCAGTACTTC.

This clonotype was detected only once. The gene calls are TRBV20-1 and TRBJ2-1; possible D gene TRBD2, 5 bases. The germline V gene has CDR1 DFQATT and CDR2 SNEGSKA (reference sequence). Trimming took off 1 base at V and 9 bases at J, with 19 bases between the two ends. This CDR3 contains 15 residues. As DNA, the CDR3 is TGCAGTGCTAGAGGCGCCGCTAGCAAGTGGGGTGAGCAGTTCTTC. Amino acid sequence: CSARGAASKWGEQFF.

Details on this clonotype: Since a much larger clone is just one base distant, this may be a read error. This chain connects TRBV28 to TRBJ1-6; D remains ambiguous. The CDR3 length is 15 residues. CDR1 is MDHEN and CDR2 is SYDVKM in the germline V gene. CDR3: CAGSSVGTAVSPLHF. In DNA, the CDR3 is TGTGCCGGCAGTTCCGTGGGTACGGCGGTGTCACCCCTCCACTTT. The whole variable domain, filled in from reference TRBV28 and TRBJ1-6, reads DVKVTQSSRYLVKRTGEKVFLECVQDMDHENMFWYRQDPGLGLRLIYFSYDVKMKEKGDIPEGYSVSREKKERFSLILESASTNQTSMYLCAGSSVGTAVSPLHFGNGTRLTVT.

This rearrangement joins TRBV27 to TRBJ2-7; D might be TRBD1 (6 bases). Per germline, CDR1 MNHEY and CDR2 SMNVEV (reference sequence). The CDR3 is 16 amino acids. The V gene lost 5 bases and the J gene lost 2 bases, with 19 bases spanning the gap. DNA for the CDR3: TGTGCCAGCAGTCCACAACACGTACAGGGAACCTACGAGCAGTACTTC. Residues: CASSPQHVQGTYEQYF.

This clonotype was seen more than once but under ten times. The chain links TRBV5-1 to TRBJ2-2; no firm D call. CDR3 length equals 15 residues. Germline V gene sequence: CDR1 SGHRS, CDR2 YFSETQ. Between the trimmed V and J ends, which lost 1 base and 2 bases, there was a span of 9 bases. The CDR3 loop is CASSLSHFNTGELFF. The CDR3, as DNA: TGCGCCAGCAGCTTGAGTCACTTCAACACCGGGGAGCTGTTTTTT.

This clonotype was detected ten times or more. The rearrangement links TRBV7-8 to TRBJ1-4; TRBD1 matches 9 bases. V trimming: 5 bases; J trimming: 4 bases; junction bases outside the gene matches: 23. This CDR3 has 21 residues. The germline CDR1 and CDR2 sequences are SGHVS and FQNEAQ. DNA for the CDR3: TGTGCCAGCAGCCAGCCTTTCATATCCCTCAACTCGGACAGGGGTAATGAAAAACTGTTTTTT. Its protein is CASSQPFISLNSDRGNEKLFF.

The CDR3 bases are TGTGCCTGGAGTGTGGGGGTTTCCTACGAGCAGTACTTC. Amino acids: CAWSVGVSYEQYF. The chain joins TRBV30 to TRBJ2-7, with D perhaps TRBD1 or TRBD2 (5 bases each). Deletions cut 0 bases from V and 1 base from J, with 7 bases between. Germline loops: CDR1 GTSNPN, CDR2 SVGIG (reference sequence). This CDR3 comprises 13 residues.

The chain combines TRBV27 with TRBJ2-7; the D gene is possibly TRBD1 (5 bases). The germline gives CDR1 MNHEY, CDR2 SMNVEV (reference sequence). The V gene lost 3 bases and the J gene lost 0 bases, with 9 bases spanning the gap. This CDR3 comprises 14 residues. The CDR3 is CASSLDIFSYEQYF. The CDR3, as DNA: TGTGCCAGCAGTTTGGACATTTTCTCCTACGAGCAGTACTTC.

The chain couples TRBV10-3 to TRBJ2-5, with D possibly being TRBD2 (7 bases). V lost 0 bases to trimming and J lost 5 bases, with 16 bases between them. CDR1 and CDR2 from the germline V gene are ENHRY and SYGVKD. CDR3 size: 16 residues. CDR3 loop: CAISESPGEGLETQYF. CDR3 sequence (DNA): TGTGCCATCAGTGAGTCCCCAGGGGAGGGATTGGAGACCCAGTACTTC.

The CDR3 coding sequence is TGCAGTGCTAGGGACTTTGGCGGGGGAGACACAGATACGCAGTATTTT. It specifies CSARDFGGGDTDTQYF. The chain couples TRBV20-1 to TRBJ2-3, with 7 bases identical to TRBD2. Looked up from germline, CDR1 is DFQATT and CDR2 is SNEGSKA (reference sequence). The CDR3 length is 16 residues. V lost 3 bases, J lost 2 bases, and 11 bases stayed unmatched.

Regarding this clonotype: A much larger clone is a single base away; this may be a read error. This chain joins TRBV27 and TRBJ1-5; no reliable D call. This CDR3 has 14 residues. CDR1 MNHEY and CDR2 SMNVEV come from the germline V gene (reference sequence). The V gene lost 3 bases and the J gene lost 9 bases, with 15 bases spanning the gap. CDR3 protein: CASSFIGNSPPQHF. CDR3 nucleotides: TGTGCCAGCAGTTTTATTGGGAACAGTCCGCCCCAGCATTTT.

As DNA, the CDR3 is TGCGCCAGCAGCCAAGACCACGGGACTAGCGGCGGGGAGCTGTTTTTT. Residues: CASSQDHGTSGGELFF. This rearrangement joins TRBV4-3 to TRBJ2-2, with 11 bases that match TRBD2. CDR3 length: 16 residues. Germline V CDR1 and CDR2: LGHNA, YSLEER. The V segment lost 0 bases and the J segment 7 bases; nucleotides outside the gene matches: 4.

Many counts were recorded for this clonotype. V gene TRBV20-1 combines with J gene TRBJ1-1, with no clear D. Germline CDR1 is DFQATT and CDR2 is SNEGSKA (reference sequence). V was trimmed by 3 bases and J by 3 bases, leaving 11 bases between them. This CDR3 has 13 residues. CDR3 loop: CSASDRMHTEAFF. The DNA of the CDR3 is TGCAGTGCTAGCGACCGAATGCACACTGAAGCTTTCTTT.